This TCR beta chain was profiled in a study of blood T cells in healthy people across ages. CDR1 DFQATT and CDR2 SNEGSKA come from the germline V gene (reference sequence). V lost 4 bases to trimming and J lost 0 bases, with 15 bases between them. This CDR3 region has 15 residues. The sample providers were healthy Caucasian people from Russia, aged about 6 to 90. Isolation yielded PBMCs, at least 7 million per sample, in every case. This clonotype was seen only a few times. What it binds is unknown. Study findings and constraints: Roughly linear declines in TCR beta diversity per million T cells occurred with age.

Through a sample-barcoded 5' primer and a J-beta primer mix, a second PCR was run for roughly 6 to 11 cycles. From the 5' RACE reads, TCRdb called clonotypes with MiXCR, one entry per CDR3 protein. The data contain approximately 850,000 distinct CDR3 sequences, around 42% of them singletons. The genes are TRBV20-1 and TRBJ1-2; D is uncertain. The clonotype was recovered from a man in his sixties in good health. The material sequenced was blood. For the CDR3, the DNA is TGCAGTGCTATTATGACACCAAGTTCTAACTATGGCTACACCTTC. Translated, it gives CSAIMTPSSNYGYTF.